This TCR beta chain comes out of a study of early T cells in non-severe SARS-CoV-2 infection. Study summary: Sequenced bulk RNA came from whole blood that was unsorted, and chains were unpaired.

The CDR3 spans 15 residues. CDR1 and CDR2 from the germline V gene are DFQATT and SNEGSKA (reference sequence). V was clipped by 6 bases and J by 3 bases, with 18 bases between them. Individual cDNA molecules carried attached unique molecular identifiers. TCRdb passed the 5' RACE reads through MiXCR, listing each CDR3 protein once. Found here are 97,000 or so distinct CDR3 sequences, roughly 14% of them singletons; the top ten hold 5% to 8%. Study-wide findings and caveats: The VDJdb matching leaned toward anti-spike CD8 responses and overlooked private and CD4 specificities.

This clonotype was seen a few times. What it binds is unknown. This TCR came from an adult who was a healthcare worker with PCR-confirmed SARS-CoV-2 infection or an uninfected control (not recorded which). The chain combines TRBV20-1 with TRBJ1-5; tentatively, D is TRBD1 (6 bases). The sample comprised whole blood. The CDR3 nucleotides read TGCAGTGCCCAAAGGAGGGGGATAGACAATCAGCCCCAGCATTTT. The encoded protein is CSAQRRGIDNQPQHF.